A selection of T cell receptor beta chains follows, all from one sample in a study of CD8+ T cells in alopecia areata. Sequencing was performed with immunoSEQ multiplex PCR; in TCRdb, only in-frame clones are kept and a portion is missing. In the table there are some 220,000 clones, more than 45% of which are singletons. The sequences come from CD4+ T cells sorted from blood, collected at week 4, from a patient treated with tofacitinib. These receptors were obtained from a human donor with alopecia areata. Both conserved end residues are part of each CDR3. A D gene is named only where the DNA matches it firmly. Some rows have no size entry. The others give once, few or many, or a class for an expanded clone.

v_call	clone_size	j_call	d_call	cdr3_nt	cdr3_aa
TRBV27	-	TRBJ1-2	-	TGTGCCAGCAGTTCCGTGGTTAACTATGGCTACACCTTC	CASSSVVNYGYTF
TRBV5-1	-	TRBJ2-1	-	TGCGCCAGCAGCTTGGTTCAGGAGCAGTTCTTC	CASSLVQEQFF
TRBV5-1	-	TRBJ2-7	-	TGCGCCAGCAGCCAAGCTACAGGGTTAGTCGAGCAGTACTTC	CASSQATGLVEQYF
TRBV4-1	-	TRBJ1-2	-	TGCGCCAGCAGCCGAGAGGCGCCCGGAGGCTACACCTTC	CASSREAPGGYTF
TRBV4-3	-	TRBJ1-2	TRBD1	TGCGCCAGCAGCCACAGAGAACAGGGGGCCTACACCTTC	CASSHREQGAYTF
TRBV10-3	few	TRBJ1-2	-	TGTGCCATCAGTGAGGCGGGGGAACGTGGCTACACCTTC	CAISEAGERGYTF
TRBV29-1	-	TRBJ1-2	-	TGCAGCGTTGAACTGGGGGCGGCTGGCTACACCTTC	CSVELGAAGYTF
TRBV27	few	TRBJ2-7	-	TGTGCCAGCAGTCCCACCTCGCCCGGCTCCTACGAGCAGTACTTC	CASSPTSPGSYEQYF
TRBV6-5	-	TRBJ2-7	-	TGTGCCAGCAGCTCTACCACCTACGAGCAGTACTTC	CASSSTTYEQYF
TRBV5-6	-	TRBJ2-6	-	TGTGCCAGCAGCTTGCGCGCAGGCTCTGGGGCCAACGTCCTGACTTTC	CASSLRAGSGANVLTF
TRBV29-1	-	TRBJ1-5	-	TGCAGCGCTGGGACCGGCAATCAGCCCCAGCATTTT	CSAGTGNQPQHF
TRBV19	few	TRBJ1-1	TRBD1	TGTGCCAGTAGTTTAAGACAGGGGCCAGGTTGGACTGAAGTTTTCTTT	CASSLRQGPGWTEVFF
TRBV29-1	once	TRBJ1-1	-	TGCAGCGCTACAGCCCGGAACACGGGCACTGAAGCTTTCTTT	CSATARNTGTEAFF
TRBV29-1	once	TRBJ1-2	-	TGCAGCGCGGGACAAAACGACTATGGCTACACCTTC	CSAGQNDYGYTF
TRBV6-1	-	TRBJ1-1	-	TGTGCCAGCGAGGGCCCTTTCGGTGAAGCTTTCTTT	CASEGPFGEAFF
TRBV29-1	-	TRBJ2-7	-	TGCAGCGTTGAAGAACCAGGGATCTCCTACGAGCAGTACTTC	CSVEEPGISYEQYF
TRBV29-1	-	TRBJ1-2	-	TGCAGCGTTAAGGGAAAATCGGGCTACACCTTC	CSVKGKSGYTF
TRBV9	-	TRBJ2-5	-	TGTGCCAGCGGGGGGAGGAATCACGGGACCCAGTACTTC	CASGGRNHGTQYF
TRBV7-8	-	TRBJ1-2	-	TGTGCCAGCAGCTTAGCGACGAGAGGTGGCTACACCTTC	CASSLATRGGYTF
TRBV27	-	TRBJ1-5	-	TGTGCCAGCAGTCCATCTGGCAGGGGCGCCAATCAGCCCCAGCATTTT	CASSPSGRGANQPQHF
TRBV29-1	-	TRBJ1-1	TRBD1	TGCAGCGTTGGGGGGACAGCCATGAACACTGAAGCTTTCTTT	CSVGGTAMNTEAFF
TRBV7-3	few	TRBJ1-5	-	TGTGCCAGCAGCAGGGATGGCAATCAGCCCCAGCATTTT	CASSRDGNQPQHF
TRBV6-1	-	TRBJ2-5	-	TGTGCCAGCAGTGATCGGGAAGGAGAGACCCAGTACTTC	CASSDREGETQYF
TRBV9	-	TRBJ1-1	-	TGTGCCAGCAGCGTATCGGGGCCTGAAGCTTTCTTT	CASSVSGPEAFF
TRBV30	-	TRBJ2-6	-	TGTGCCTGGAGTAACGGGGCCAACGTCCTGACTTTC	CAWSNGANVLTF
TRBV29-1	-	TRBJ2-5	TRBD2	TGCAGCGTGCCGCGACTAGCGGGGGGCGAGACCCAGTACTTC	CSVPRLAGGETQYF
TRBV5-6	many	TRBJ1-5	TRBD1	TGTGCCAGCAGCTTGAGGGGGACAGGGGATCAGCCCCAGCATTTT	CASSLRGTGDQPQHF
TRBV30	-	TRBJ2-3	-	TGTGCCTGGAGTGTCGAGGGTTTCCCAGATACGCAGTATTTT	CAWSVEGFPDTQYF